The 22 T cell receptor beta chains listed next were all sequenced from one sample in a study of blood T cell repertoires in COVID-19. The table came from immunoSEQ multiplex PCR; TCRdb's copy has only in-frame clones and leaves some out. The table includes fewer than 250,000 clones, approximately 84% detected once. Sequencing was carried out using PBMCs or T cells enriched from blood (not recorded which). The receptor set was obtained from a woman aged 25 to 39 who had recovered from COVID-19.

The rearrangement links TRBV4-1 to TRBJ1-2; weak D call: TRBD1 (5 bases). Trimming cost V 3 bases and J 4 bases, with 12 bases left between them. The CDR3 has 14 residues. CDR1 is MGHRA, CDR2 YSYEKL, per germline. DNA for the CDR3: TGCGCCAGCAGCCAGGGGTTCGACAGCTATGGCTACACCTTC. This encodes CASSQGFDSYGYTF.

V and J are TRBV9 and TRBJ2-1; 9 bases agree with TRBD1. In germline, CDR1 is SGDLS, CDR2 YYNGEE. The V gene end was trimmed by 0 bases and the J gene end by 9 bases; junction bases not matched to a gene: 7. The CDR3 is 15 amino acids. The CDR3 here is CASSVAGTGSGEQFF. The CDR3 DNA reads TGTGCCAGCAGCGTAGCCGGGACAGGGTCGGGTGAGCAGTTCTTC.

The rearrangement joins TRBV2 to TRBJ2-5; the D gene is possibly TRBD1 (6 bases). Deletions cut 6 bases from V and 0 bases from J, with 11 bases between. Germline V gene lookup returns CDR1 SNHLY and CDR2 FYNNEI. CDR3 length: 14 residues. CDR3 in amino acids: CASSDRDNQETQYF. CDR3 bases: TGTGCCAGCAGCGACCGGGACAACCAAGAGACCCAGTACTTC.

This rearrangement joins TRBV20-1 to TRBJ1-5; possibly TRBD1 for D (6 bases). The V gene's germline CDR1 is DFQATT and CDR2 SNEGSKA (reference sequence). This CDR3 is built from 14 residues. V was cut by 3 bases and J by 5 bases, with 14 bases left in between. The CDR3 is CSASTGREDQPQHF. The CDR3 DNA sequence: TGCAGTGCTAGTACAGGGCGAGAAGATCAGCCCCAGCATTTT.

This clone was observed a single time. The chain couples TRBV2 to TRBJ1-4; D is ambiguous. CDR3 size: 13 residues. Germline V gene lookup returns CDR1 SNHLY and CDR2 FYNNEI. The V gene lost 4 bases and the J gene lost 3 bases, with 6 bases spanning the gap. CDR3 protein: CASSGVPNEKLFF. CDR3 coding DNA: TGTGCCAGCAGTGGAGTGCCTAATGAAAAACTGTTTTTT.

This clone was observed once. The J gene is TRBJ1-1, the V gene TRBV28; 9 positions agree with TRBD1. The CDR3 runs to 15 residues. The ends lost 4 bases at V and 4 bases at J; junction bases unmatched: 7. The germline CDR1 and CDR2 sequences are MDHEN and SYDVKM. The CDR3 DNA is TGTGCCAGCAGTTCCACAGGGGGCCCGAGCACTGAAGCTTTCTTT. Protein product: CASSSTGGPSTEAFF.

The chain is built from TRBV11-3 and TRBJ2-3; TRBD2 aligns across 7 bases. The CDR3 totals 15 residues. Germline values: CDR1 SGHNT, CDR2 YENEEA. V lost 5 bases, J lost 7 bases, and 12 bases stayed unmatched. The CDR3 region has the DNA TGTGCCAGCAGCGGGAGCGGGATCTCCCCATATACGCAGTATTTT. Protein: CASSGSGISPYTQYF.

The gene calls are TRBV5-1 and TRBJ2-5, with 9 bases that match TRBD1. V was pared by 4 bases and J by 1 base, with 5 bases of the junction left unmatched. CDR3 length: 15 amino acids. From germline, CDR1 is SGHRS and CDR2 YFSETQ. In DNA form, the CDR3 reads TGCGCCAGCAGCCGGACAGGGGAGAGCCAAGAGACCCAGTACTTC. Translated, it gives CASSRTGESQETQYF.

J is TRBJ2-3 and V is TRBV10-3; D is possibly TRBD2 (6 bases). This CDR3 contains 17 residues. Germline V lookup: CDR1 ENHRY, CDR2 SYGVKD. V dropped 0 bases and J dropped 1 base, with 14 bases sitting between them. DNA for the CDR3: TGTGCCATCAGTGAGTCGAGGAGGGCTCAAGGCACAGATACGCAGTATTTT. It encodes CAISESRRAQGTDTQYF.

The rearrangement uses TRBV28 and TRBJ1-5; TRBD1 is a possible D gene (6 bases). This CDR3 contains 12 residues. CDR1 MDHEN and CDR2 SYDVKM come from the germline V gene. Trimming took off 7 bases at V and 7 bases at J, with 11 bases between the two ends. CDR3 in amino acids: CASTTGIQPQHF. CDR3 coding DNA: TGTGCCAGCACCACAGGGATACAGCCCCAGCATTTT.

The genes are TRBV9 and TRBJ1-1; D not resolved. Trimming took off 4 bases at V and 0 bases at J, with 10 bases between the two ends. The CDR3 totals 14 residues. Per the germline V gene, CDR1 is SGDLS and CDR2 is YYNGEE. CDR3 coding DNA: TGTGCCAGCAGCCCAGTGGTCTTGAACACTGAAGCTTTCTTT. Translation gives CASSPVVLNTEAFF.

This clone occurred once. The rearrangement joins TRBV3-1 (or the pseudogene TRBV3-2) to TRBJ2-2; 10 bases align to TRBD2. V lost 0 bases to trimming and J lost 5 bases; unmatched junction nucleotides: 6. The CDR3 is 17 amino acids. Per the germline V gene, CDR1 is LGHDT and CDR2 is YNNKEL (reference sequence). In DNA, the CDR3 is TGTGCCAGCAGCCAAGATCTTCTAGCGGGAGCTACCGGGGAGCTGTTTTTT. It codes for CASSQDLLAGATGELFF.

This chain uses TRBV27 with TRBJ1-2, with 9 bases matching TRBD1. V dropped 5 bases and J dropped 2; count of bases not matched to a gene: 9. This CDR3 comprises 16 residues. Germline V lookup: CDR1 MNHEY, CDR2 SMNVEV (reference sequence). The CDR3 here is CASSPPGTGRNYGYTF. In DNA form, the CDR3 reads TGTGCCAGCAGTCCACCAGGGACAGGGCGAAACTATGGCTACACCTTC.

The chain is built from TRBV15 and TRBJ1-6, with TRBD1 matching 11 bases. The V gene end was trimmed by 0 bases and the J gene end by 0 bases; junction bases not matched to a gene: 4. The CDR3 length is 19 residues. Germline CDR1 and CDR2: LNHNV and YYDKDF (reference sequence). DNA for the CDR3: TGTGCCACCAGCAGAGATCGGACAGGGGGCCACTCCTATAATTCACCCCTCCACTTT. It yields the protein CATSRDRTGGHSYNSPLHF. The entire variable domain, with the rest obtained from reference TRBV15 and TRBJ1-6, is as follows: DAMVIQNPRYQVTQFGKPVTLSCSQTLNHNVMYWYQQKSSQAPKLLFHYYDKDFNNEADTPDNFQSRRPNTSFCFLDIRSPGLGDTAMYLCATSRDRTGGHSYNSPLHFGNGTRLTVT.

V and J are TRBV30 and TRBJ1-6; 8 bases are a match to TRBD1. V lost 2 bases to trimming and J lost 7 bases; unmatched junction nucleotides: 7. The CDR3 contains 15 residues. CDR1 is GTSNPN, CDR2 SVGIG, per germline (reference sequence). In nucleotides, the CDR3 is TGTGCCTGGAGTCTTGCCGGACAGGGAAATTCACCCCTCCACTTT. This translates into CAWSLAGQGNSPLHF.

This clone came up a few times. This chain connects TRBV6-6 to TRBJ2-3, with 8 bases aligning to TRBD2. The CDR3 extends over 14 amino acids. CDR1 is MNHNY and CDR2 is SVGAGI in the germline V gene (reference sequence). V lost 6 bases and J lost 2; bases outside the gene matches: 4. In DNA, the CDR3 is TGTGCCAGCAGAGGACTAGCCCACACAGATACGCAGTATTTT. It encodes CASRGLAHTDTQYF.

The chain is built from TRBV18 and TRBJ1-3; TRBD1 matches 8 bases. Germline V gives CDR1 KGHSH, CDR2 LQKENI. V gave up 3 bases and J gave up 2 bases; unmatched junction bases: 6. The CDR3 runs to 16 residues. CDR3 residues: CASSPRDRITGNTIYF. In nucleotides, the CDR3 is TGTGCCAGCTCACCTCGGGACAGGATTACTGGAAACACCATATATTTT.

This rearrangement joins TRBV12-5 to TRBJ1-1; 8 positions agree with TRBD1. Trimming took 7 bases from V and 11 from J; bases not matched to a gene: 6. The CDR3 runs to 11 residues. CDR1 and CDR2 (germline): LGHNT, FRNRAP. The CDR3 spells CASALQGEAFF. The CDR3 nucleotides read TGTGCTAGTGCTTTACAGGGGGAGGCTTTCTTT.

The chain carries TRBV3-1 (or the pseudogene TRBV3-2) and TRBJ1-1; D remains unclear. V dropped 4 bases and J dropped 1 base, with 13 bases sitting between them. The CDR3 has 15 amino acids. In germline, CDR1 is LGHDT, CDR2 YNNKEL (reference sequence). The CDR3 nucleotides are TGTGCCAGCAGCCCTCCAACGGGGAAGAACACTGAAGCTTTCTTT. Translated, it gives CASSPPTGKNTEAFF.

The chain carries TRBV7-2 and TRBJ1-5, with TRBD1 as a possible D gene (6 bases). The CDR3 sequence is 15 residues long. The germline gives CDR1 SGHTA, CDR2 FQGNSA. Trimming pared 4 bases from V and 4 bases from J, leaving 14 bases between. The CDR3 DNA reads as TGTGCCAGCAGCTCAAGTCCGGGACATAATCAGCCCCAGCATTTT. Its translation: CASSSSPGHNQPQHF.

The V call is TRBV20-1, the J call TRBJ1-6; D remains unclear. The germline V and J ends were trimmed by 6 bases and 11 bases, with 11 bases remaining between them. Germline-derived CDR1 and CDR2 are DFQATT and SNEGSKA (reference sequence). The CDR3 covers 11 residues. CDR3 DNA sequence: TGCAGTGCAAACCCAGAAGCACCCCTCCACTTT. Encoded protein: CSANPEAPLHF.

V usage is TRBV30 and J usage is TRBJ1-2; 10 bases fit TRBD1. The CDR3 is 13 residues long. In germline, CDR1 is GTSNPN, CDR2 SVGIG (reference sequence). Trimming took 8 bases from V and 4 from J; bases not matched to a gene: 7. The CDR3 DNA sequence: TGTGCCATCCGACAGGGGGCCGGCTATGGCTACACCTTC. This encodes CAIRQGAGYGYTF.